What follows are 2 T cell receptor beta chains derived from one specimen sequenced in a study of T cells in Graves' hyperthyroidism and ophthalmopathy. TCR beta CDR3 regions were amplified from RNA transcripts. TCR CDR3 underwent first-round RT-PCR with the HTBI primer set. TCRdb independently ran MiXCR on the multiplex PCR reads; one entry per CDR3 protein. Of 400,000 to 500,000 distinct CDR3 sequences listed, roughly 14% are singletons. Specimen: blood. These receptors all stem from a man aged 18 to 29 with Graves' ophthalmopathy.

This clonotype was picked up many times. The chain uses TRBV2 and TRBJ2-1; TRBD2 agrees at 13 bases. This CDR3 region has 14 residues. The V gene's germline CDR1 is SNHLY and CDR2 FYNNEI. V shed 4 bases, J shed 9 bases, and the junction held 3 bases outside the gene matches. The CDR3 DNA reads TGTGCCAGCAGTGGCGGACTAGCGGGAGTTGAGCAGTTCTTC. It codes for CASSGGLAGVEQFF.

The V and J genes are TRBV4-1 and TRBJ1-5; unclear D gene. This CDR3 is built from 15 residues. Trimming pared 6 bases from V and 7 bases from J, leaving 19 bases between. Germline CDR1 and CDR2: MGHRA and YSYEKL. This CDR3 is CASSRSESMGQPQHF. Here the CDR3 DNA reads TGCGCCAGCAGTAGATCAGAATCAATGGGGCAGCCCCAGCATTTT.